This is a list of T cell receptor beta chains from one sample in a study of blood T cell repertoires in COVID-19. The table came from immunoSEQ multiplex PCR; TCRdb's copy has only in-frame clones and leaves some out. The data contain around 330,000 clones, around 90% of them seen just once; the ten biggest clones take up more than 8.5%. The sequencing sample was made of PBMCs or T cells enriched from blood (not recorded which). The receptors come from a woman under 30 who had recovered from COVID-19. Both conserved end residues are part of each CDR3. A D gene is named only where the DNA matches it firmly. Part of the rows lack a size; the others show once, few, many or a class for expanded clones.

cdr3_aa cdr3_nt d_call j_call v_call clone_size
CAWHDSRSSPLHF TGTGCCTGGCACGACAGTAGGTCATCACCCCTCCACTTT . TRBJ1-6 TRBV30 .
CASSLMGGTDTQYF TGTGCCAGCAGCTTAATGGGGGGTACAGATACGCAGTATTTT . TRBJ2-3 TRBV7-9 .
CASSLGGRNQPQHF TGCGCCAGCAGCTTGGGGGGGCGCAATCAGCCCCAGCATTTT . TRBJ1-5 TRBV5-1 .
CASSWTGVRSPLHF TGTGCCAGCAGTTGGACAGGGGTGAGGTCACCCCTCCACTTT TRBD1 TRBJ1-6 TRBV27 .
CASRLSPPTGEQFF TGTGCCAGCCGACTCAGCCCCCCCACCGGTGAGCAGTTCTTC . TRBJ2-1 TRBV25-1 .
CASSLGLAVTDTQYF TGTGCCAGCAGCTTGGGACTAGCAGTGACAGATACGCAGTATTTT TRBD2 TRBJ2-3 TRBV11-3 .
CASRPGTGGLSPLHF TGTGCCAGCAGGCCCGGGACAGGGGGTCTTTCACCCCTCCACTTT TRBD1 TRBJ1-6 TRBV2 .
CASSLAWTAEAFF TGTGCCAGCAGCTTAGCCTGGACAGCCGAAGCTTTCTTT . TRBJ1-1 TRBV7-2 .
CASSQDRNGGPEDEQFF TGCGCCAGCAGCCAAGATAGAAACGGCGGCCCCGAGGATGAGCAGTTCTTC . TRBJ2-1 TRBV4-1 .
CASRGTGRNNQPQHF TGTGCCAGCAGGGGGACAGGACGAAACAATCAGCCCCAGCATTTT TRBD1 TRBJ1-5 TRBV28 .
CASSSGTGEYNEQFF TGTGCCAGCAGTTCCGGGACAGGGGAATACAATGAGCAGTTCTTC TRBD1 TRBJ2-1 TRBV6-4 many
CASSIPIRQARKNYGYTF TGTGCCAGTAGTATTCCGATACGACAGGCCCGGAAAAACTATGGCTACACCTTC . TRBJ1-2 TRBV19 .
CASSLSSSEEQYF TGTGCCAGCAGTCTTTCTTCTAGCGAAGAGCAGTACTTC . TRBJ2-7 TRBV6-2/TRBV6-3 .
CASSPRWTSGSVNEQFF TGTGCCAGCAGTCCCCGGTGGACTAGCGGGAGTGTCAATGAGCAGTTCTTC TRBD2 TRBJ2-1 TRBV28 once
CASSFNSGGDYGYTF TGTGCCAGCAGCTTTAATTCAGGGGGCGACTATGGCTACACCTTC TRBD1 TRBJ1-2 TRBV5-5 .
CASSQHGQGGEKLFF TGTGCCAGCAGCCAACACGGACAGGGCGGTGAAAAACTGTTTTTT TRBD1 TRBJ1-4 TRBV3-1/TRBV3-2 .
CASSRLAAVSTGELFF TGTGCCAGCAGCCGACTAGCGGCCGTGTCAACCGGGGAGCTGTTTTTT TRBD2 TRBJ2-2 TRBV9 .
CASRHSGTGNGYTF TGTGCCAGCAGGCACTCCGGGACAGGGAATGGCTACACCTTC TRBD1 TRBJ1-2 TRBV28 .
CASSPGTSGRAGTDTQYF TGCGCCAGCAGCCCCGGGACTAGCGGGAGGGCGGGCACAGATACGCAGTATTTT TRBD2 TRBJ2-3 TRBV5-1 .
CASSPRVEGRSYGYTF TGTGCCAGCTCACCACGGGTAGAAGGAAGGAGCTATGGCTACACCTTC . TRBJ1-2 TRBV18 .
CASSLFGGGTQHF TGTGCCAGCAGTTTATTCGGCGGGGGTACCCAGCATTTT . TRBJ1-5 TRBV28 once
CASSELSGRYSYNEQFF TGTGCCAGCAGCGAACTTAGCGGGCGTTACTCCTACAATGAGCAGTTCTTC TRBD2 TRBJ2-1 TRBV11-2 .
CASSPRSRSGNTIYF TGTGCCAGCAGCCCTAGGAGCCGCTCTGGAAACACCATATATTTT . TRBJ1-3 TRBV11-2 .
CASSFRRGTGELFF TGTGCCAGCAGTTTCCGACGGGGCACCGGGGAGCTGTTTTTT . TRBJ2-2 TRBV6-5 .
CASSPRTGELFF TGTGCCAGCTCACCGCGTACCGGGGAGCTGTTTTTT . TRBJ2-2 TRBV18 .
CASSTQRGYNEQFF TGTGCCAGCAGTACCCAGCGGGGGTATAATGAGCAGTTCTTC TRBD2 TRBJ2-1 TRBV6-2/TRBV6-3 few
CASSLEGVAGVETQYF TGTGCCAGCAGCCTGGAGGGAGTAGCGGGGGTGGAGACCCAGTACTTC TRBD2 TRBJ2-5 TRBV7-9 .
CASSQGAGGGETQYF TGTGCCAGCAGCCAAGGGGCGGGAGGAGGTGAGACCCAGTACTTC TRBD2 TRBJ2-5 TRBV3-1/TRBV3-2 few
CASSWGDSGYTF TGTGCCAGCAGTTGGGGGGACTCAGGCTACACCTTC . TRBJ1-2 TRBV12-3/TRBV12-4 .
CASRIQGPGTTEAFF TGTGCCAGCAGGATACAGGGTCCGGGGACGACTGAAGCTTTCTTT . TRBJ1-1 TRBV5-6 .
CASSPRLAGSTDTQYF TGCGCCAGCAGCCCGAGACTAGCGGGGAGCACAGATACGCAGTATTTT TRBD2 TRBJ2-3 TRBV5-1 few
CASSSRGGLADTQYF TGCGCCAGCAGCTCCCGCGGGGGGCTCGCAGATACGCAGTATTTT TRBD2 TRBJ2-3 TRBV5-1 .
CASRLAGDDEQYF TGTGCCAGTAGGTTGGCAGGGGATGACGAGCAGTACTTC . TRBJ2-7 TRBV19 .
CATSDTVRGETQYF TGTGCCACCAGTGACACGGTAAGGGGAGAGACCCAGTACTTC . TRBJ2-5 TRBV24-1 .
CASSRTGMGTEAFF TGTGCCAGCAGTCGGACAGGGATGGGCACTGAAGCTTTCTTT TRBD1 TRBJ1-1 TRBV27 .
CAISQGNTEAFF TGTGCCATCAGTCAGGGGAACACTGAAGCTTTCTTT . TRBJ1-1 TRBV10-3 .
CASSATGGAAEAFF TGTGCCAGCAGCGCAACAGGGGGCGCGGCTGAAGCTTTCTTT TRBD1 TRBJ1-1 TRBV2 .
CASSLTGMTNEKLFF TGTGCCAGCAGTTTGACGGGGATGACTAATGAAAAACTGTTTTTT . TRBJ1-4 TRBV27 .
CASSHTPPTTQYF TGTGCCAGCAGTCATACACCTCCCACGACCCAGTACTTC . TRBJ2-5 TRBV27 .
CASSEAPTSGHPYEQYF TGTGCCAGCAGTGAAGCCCCAACTAGCGGACATCCCTACGAGCAGTACTTC TRBD2 TRBJ2-7 TRBV6-1 few
CATSEIAGTENYGYTF TGTGCCACCAGTGAAATCGCCGGGACAGAAAACTATGGCTACACCTTC TRBD1 TRBJ1-2 TRBV24-1 .
CSASGGAGELFF TGCAGTGCTAGTGGGGGGGCCGGGGAGCTGTTTTTT TRBD2 TRBJ2-2 TRBV20-1 .
CASSLEFGYGSGNTIYF TGTGCCAGCAGCTTAGAATTCGGGTACGGCTCTGGAAACACCATATATTTT . TRBJ1-3 TRBV11-2 .
CASSPGTSFTDTQYF TGTGCCAGCAGCCCCGGGACTAGCTTCACAGATACGCAGTATTTT TRBD2 TRBJ2-3 TRBV9 .
CASSQAGGTYNEQFF TGTGCCAGCAGCCAAGCGGGGGGGACCTACAATGAGCAGTTCTTC TRBD2 TRBJ2-1 TRBV3-1/TRBV3-2 .
CASSELSSGTEAFF TGTGCCAGCAGTGAACTCTCCTCGGGGACTGAAGCTTTCTTT . TRBJ1-1 TRBV6-1 .
CASSLGERNTIYF TGTGCCAGCAGCTTAGGGGAGCGAAACACCATATATTTT . TRBJ1-3 TRBV7-9 .
CASSTGLAVIYNEQFF TGTGCCAGCAGTACTGGACTAGCGGTTATCTACAATGAGCAGTTCTTC TRBD2 TRBJ2-1 TRBV6-2/TRBV6-3 .
CASSVTGTGLAGGNTIYF TGTGCCAGCAGCGTCACCGGGACAGGGTTGGCGGGTGGAAACACCATATATTTT TRBD1 TRBJ1-3 TRBV9 .
CASSSRSSMNTEAFF TGCGCCAGCAGCTCCCGGAGTTCCATGAACACTGAAGCTTTCTTT . TRBJ1-1 TRBV5-1 .